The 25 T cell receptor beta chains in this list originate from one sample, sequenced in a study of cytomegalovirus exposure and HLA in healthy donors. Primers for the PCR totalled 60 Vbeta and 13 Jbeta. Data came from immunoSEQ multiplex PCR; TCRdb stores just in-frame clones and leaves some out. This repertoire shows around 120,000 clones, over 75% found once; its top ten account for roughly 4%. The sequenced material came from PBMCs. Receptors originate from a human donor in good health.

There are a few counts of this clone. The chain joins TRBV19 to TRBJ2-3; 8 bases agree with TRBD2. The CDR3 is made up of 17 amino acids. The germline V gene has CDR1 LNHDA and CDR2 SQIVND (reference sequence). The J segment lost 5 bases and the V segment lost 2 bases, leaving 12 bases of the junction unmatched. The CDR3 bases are TGTGCCAGTAGTATACAATCTTCCGGGAGGGCCTTAGATACGCAGTATTTT. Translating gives CASSIQSSGRALDTQYF.

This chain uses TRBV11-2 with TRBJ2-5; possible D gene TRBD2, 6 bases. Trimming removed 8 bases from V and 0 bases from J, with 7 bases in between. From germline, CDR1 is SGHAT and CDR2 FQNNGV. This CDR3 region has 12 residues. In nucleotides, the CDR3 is TGTGCCAGCGGGGGGTACCAAGAGACCCAGTACTTC. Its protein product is CASGGYQETQYF.

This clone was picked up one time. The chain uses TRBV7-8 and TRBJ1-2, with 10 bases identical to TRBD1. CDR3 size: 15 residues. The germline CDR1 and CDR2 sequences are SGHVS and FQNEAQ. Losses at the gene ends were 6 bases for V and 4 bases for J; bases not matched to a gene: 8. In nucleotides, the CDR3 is TGTGCCAGCAGTGACCGGGACAGGGGCTTCTATGGCTACACCTTC. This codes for CASSDRDRGFYGYTF.

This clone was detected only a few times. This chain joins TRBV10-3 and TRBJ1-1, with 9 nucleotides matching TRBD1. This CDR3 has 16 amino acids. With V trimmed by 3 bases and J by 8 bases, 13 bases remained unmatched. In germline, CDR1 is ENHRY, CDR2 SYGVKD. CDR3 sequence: CAISEPGQGSGSEAFF. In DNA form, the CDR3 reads TGTGCCATCAGTGAACCGGGACAGGGTTCGGGATCCGAAGCTTTCTTT.

The CDR3 sequence: CASSLGTSGQLNEQFF. CDR3 bases: TGCGCCAGCAGCTTGGGTACTAGCGGGCAGTTAAATGAGCAGTTCTTC. The chain carries TRBV5-1 and TRBJ2-1, with TRBD2 identical over 9 bases. This CDR3 is 16 amino acids long. Germline-derived CDR1 and CDR2 are SGHRS and YFSETQ. With 0 bases clipped from V and 7 bases from J, the junction kept 8 bases outside the gene matches.

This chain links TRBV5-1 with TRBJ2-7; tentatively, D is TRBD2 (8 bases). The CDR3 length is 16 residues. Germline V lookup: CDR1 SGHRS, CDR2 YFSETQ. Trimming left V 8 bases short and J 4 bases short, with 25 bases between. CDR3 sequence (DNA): TGCGCCAGTAGGGACCCTCGGGGGGGACAGAATTACGAGCAGTACTTC. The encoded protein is CASRDPRGGQNYEQYF.

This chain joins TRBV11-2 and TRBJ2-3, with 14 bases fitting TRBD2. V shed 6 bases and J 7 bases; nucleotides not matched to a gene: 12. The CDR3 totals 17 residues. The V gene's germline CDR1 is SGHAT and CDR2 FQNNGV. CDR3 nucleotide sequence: TGTGCCAGCAGAACAGCCCCCAGGACTAGCGGGAGGAATACGCAGTATTTT. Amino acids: CASRTAPRTSGRNTQYF. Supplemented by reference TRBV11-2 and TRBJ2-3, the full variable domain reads EAGVAQSPRYKIIEKRQSVAFWCNPISGHATLYWYQQILGQGPKLLIQFQNNGVVDDSQLPKDRFSAERLKGVDSTLKIQPAKLEDSAVYLCASRTAPRTSGRNTQYFGPGTRLTVL.

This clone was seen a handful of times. The chain's CDR3 is CASRDRRTYEQYF. CDR3 DNA: TGTGCCAGCAGGGACAGAAGAACGTACGAGCAGTACTTC. The chain couples TRBV27 to TRBJ2-7; perhaps TRBD1 as D (6 bases). Looked up from germline, CDR1 is MNHEY and CDR2 is SMNVEV (reference sequence). Between the trimmed V and J ends, which lost 6 bases and 4 bases, there was a span of 13 bases. This CDR3 spans 13 amino acids.

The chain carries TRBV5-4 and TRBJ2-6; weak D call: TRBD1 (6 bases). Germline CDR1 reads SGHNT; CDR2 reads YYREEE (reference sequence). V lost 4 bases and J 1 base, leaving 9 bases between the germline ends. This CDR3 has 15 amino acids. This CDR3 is CASSVDRSGANVLTF. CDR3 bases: TGTGCCAGCAGCGTTGACAGGTCTGGGGCCAACGTCCTGACTTTC.

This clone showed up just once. The CDR3 spells CASSQGSSSGSYEQYF. The CDR3 region has the DNA TGTGCCAGCAGCCAAGGCTCATCTAGCGGCTCCTACGAGCAGTACTTC. The rearrangement uses TRBV7-2 and TRBJ2-7; 7 nucleotides align to TRBD2. The CDR3 extends over 16 amino acids. V trimming: 5 bases; J trimming: 0 bases; junction bases outside the gene matches: 10. Germline V gene lookup returns CDR1 SGHTA and CDR2 FQGNSA.

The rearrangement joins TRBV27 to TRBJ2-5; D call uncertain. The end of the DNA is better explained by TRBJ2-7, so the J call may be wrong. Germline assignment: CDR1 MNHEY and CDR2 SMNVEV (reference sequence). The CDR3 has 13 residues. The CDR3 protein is CASSLAGNYEQYF. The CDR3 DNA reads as TGTGCCAGCAGTTTAGCCGGAAACTACGAGCAGTACTTC.

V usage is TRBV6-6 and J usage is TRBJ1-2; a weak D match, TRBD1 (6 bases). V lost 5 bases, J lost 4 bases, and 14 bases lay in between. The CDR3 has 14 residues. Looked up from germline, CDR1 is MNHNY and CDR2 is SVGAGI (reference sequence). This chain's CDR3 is CASSQRAGAYGYTF. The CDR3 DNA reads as TGTGCCAGCAGTCAAAGGGCAGGGGCCTATGGCTACACCTTC.

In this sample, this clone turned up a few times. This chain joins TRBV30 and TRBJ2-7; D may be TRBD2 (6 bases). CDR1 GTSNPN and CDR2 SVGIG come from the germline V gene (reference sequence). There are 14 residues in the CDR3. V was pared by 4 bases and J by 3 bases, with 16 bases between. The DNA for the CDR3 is TGTGCCTGGAAGGCGGGACGAGGAATCTACGAGCAGTACTTC. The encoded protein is CAWKAGRGIYEQYF.

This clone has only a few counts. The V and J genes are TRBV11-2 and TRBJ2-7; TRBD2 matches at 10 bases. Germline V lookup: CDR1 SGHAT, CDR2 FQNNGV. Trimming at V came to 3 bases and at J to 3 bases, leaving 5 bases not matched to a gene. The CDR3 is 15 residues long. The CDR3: CASSFGGTSDYEQYF. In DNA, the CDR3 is TGTGCCAGCAGCTTCGGCGGGACTAGCGACTACGAGCAGTACTTC.

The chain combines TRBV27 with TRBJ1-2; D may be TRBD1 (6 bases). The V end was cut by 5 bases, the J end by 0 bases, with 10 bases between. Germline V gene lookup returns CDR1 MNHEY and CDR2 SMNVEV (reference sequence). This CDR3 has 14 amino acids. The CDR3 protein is CASSRGGPNYGYTF. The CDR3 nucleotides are TGTGCCAGCAGTCGCGGGGGCCCTAACTATGGCTACACCTTC.

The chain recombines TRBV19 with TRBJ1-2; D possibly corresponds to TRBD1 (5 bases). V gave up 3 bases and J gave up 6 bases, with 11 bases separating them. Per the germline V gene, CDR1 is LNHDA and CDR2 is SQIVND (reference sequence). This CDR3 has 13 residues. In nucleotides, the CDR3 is TGTGCCAGTAGTATCGCCGGGGGTAATGGCTACACCTTC. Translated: CASSIAGGNGYTF.

CDR3 bases: TGCAGCGTTGAAGATCTTGCGGGAGTACACAATGAGCAGTTCTTC. As protein: CSVEDLAGVHNEQFF. The chain couples TRBV29-1 to TRBJ2-1; 7 nucleotides line up with TRBD2. The ends lost 0 bases at V and 5 bases at J; junction bases unmatched: 7. The CDR3 sequence is 15 residues long. Germline assignment: CDR1 SQVTM and CDR2 ANQGSEA.

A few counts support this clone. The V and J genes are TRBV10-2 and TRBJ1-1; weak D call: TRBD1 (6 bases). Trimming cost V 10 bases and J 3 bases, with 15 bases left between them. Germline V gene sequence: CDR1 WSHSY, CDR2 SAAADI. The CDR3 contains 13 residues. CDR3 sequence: CATSDRLYTEAFF. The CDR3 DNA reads TGCGCCACCTCCGACAGGCTGTACACTGAAGCTTTCTTT.

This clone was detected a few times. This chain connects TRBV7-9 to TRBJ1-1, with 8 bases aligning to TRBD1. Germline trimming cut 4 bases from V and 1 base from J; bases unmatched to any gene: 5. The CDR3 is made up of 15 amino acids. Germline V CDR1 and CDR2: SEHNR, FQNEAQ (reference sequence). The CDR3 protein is CASSSWTGTNTEAFF. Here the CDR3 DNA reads TGTGCCAGCAGCTCTTGGACAGGGACGAACACTGAAGCTTTCTTT. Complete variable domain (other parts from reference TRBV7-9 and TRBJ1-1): DTGVSQNPRHKITKRGQNVTFRCDPISEHNRLYWYRQTLGQGPEFLTYFQNEAQLEKSRLLSDRFSAERPKGSFSTLEIQRTEQGDSAMYLCASSSWTGTNTEAFFGQGTRLTVV.

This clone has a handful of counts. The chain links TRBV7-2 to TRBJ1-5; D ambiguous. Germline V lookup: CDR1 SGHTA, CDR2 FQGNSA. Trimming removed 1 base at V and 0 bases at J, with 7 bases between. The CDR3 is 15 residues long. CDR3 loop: CASSLGASSNQPQHF. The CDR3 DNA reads TGTGCCAGCAGCTTAGGGGCCAGTAGCAATCAGCCCCAGCATTTT.

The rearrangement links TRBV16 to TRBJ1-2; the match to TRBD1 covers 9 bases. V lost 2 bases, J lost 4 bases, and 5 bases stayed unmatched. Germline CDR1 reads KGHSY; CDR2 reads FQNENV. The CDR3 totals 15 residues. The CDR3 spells CASSQAGQGFYGYTF. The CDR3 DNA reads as TGTGCCAGCAGCCAAGCGGGACAGGGATTCTATGGCTACACCTTC. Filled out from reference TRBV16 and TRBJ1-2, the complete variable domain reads GEEVAQTPKHLVRGEGQKAKLYCAPIKGHSYVFWYQQVLKNEFKFLISFQNENVFDETGMPKERFSAKCLPNSPCSLEIQATKLEDSAVYFCASSQAGQGFYGYTFGSGTRLTVV.

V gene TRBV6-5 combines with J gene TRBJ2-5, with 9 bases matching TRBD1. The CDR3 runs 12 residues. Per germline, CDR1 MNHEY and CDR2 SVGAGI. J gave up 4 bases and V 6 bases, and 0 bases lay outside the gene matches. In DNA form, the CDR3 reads TGTGCCAGCAGGGGACAGGGAGAGACCCAGTACTTC. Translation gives CASRGQGETQYF.

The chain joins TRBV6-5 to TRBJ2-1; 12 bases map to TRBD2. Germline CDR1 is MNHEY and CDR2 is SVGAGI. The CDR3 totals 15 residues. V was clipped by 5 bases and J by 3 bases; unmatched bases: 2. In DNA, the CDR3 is TGTGCCAGCAGTAGGACTAGCGGGATCTACAATGAGCAGTTCTTC. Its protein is CASSRTSGIYNEQFF.

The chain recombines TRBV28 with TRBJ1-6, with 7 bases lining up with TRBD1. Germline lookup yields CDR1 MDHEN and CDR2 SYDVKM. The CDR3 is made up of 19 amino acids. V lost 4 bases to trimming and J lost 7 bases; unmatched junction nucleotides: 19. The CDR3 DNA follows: TGTGCCAGCAGTTCCACGTCGGGTTTTTATAACAGGGGAAATTCACCCCTCCACTTT. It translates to CASSSTSGFYNRGNSPLHF.

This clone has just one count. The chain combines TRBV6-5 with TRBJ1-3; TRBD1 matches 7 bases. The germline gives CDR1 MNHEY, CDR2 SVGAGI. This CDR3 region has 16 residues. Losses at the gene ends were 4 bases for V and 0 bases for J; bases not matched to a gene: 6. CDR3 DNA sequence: TGTGCCAGCAGTTCGGGGGACAGACGCTCTGGAAACACCATATATTTT. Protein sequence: CASSSGDRRSGNTIYF.